This T cell receptor (beta chain) was sequenced during a study of blood T cell repertoires in COVID-19. Study-level information: The United States, Italy and Spain supplied acute and convalescent COVID-19 samples. PBMCs, B-cell-depleted T cells, or T cells were the source of the cDNA or gDNA that made up the material.

Germline V gene lookup returns CDR1 SGHRS and CDR2 YFSETQ. The CDR3 contains 14 residues. V gave up 0 bases and J gave up 12 bases; unmatched junction bases: 8. The Seattle site enrolled patients during active infection and followed them longitudinally. In the authors' methods: Counts of nucleated cells, estimated from reference gene primer amplification, were obtained. The assay was immunoSEQ multiplex PCR, and TCRdb's table has in-frame clones only and misses some. For V, J and clone size, that table is used; D and trimming come from the DNA. The table has around 82,000 clones, about 86% seen once. The sequencing sample was made of peripheral blood. This TCR was sampled from a man older than 75 with COVID-19, enrolled during active disease. The V gene is TRBV5-1, the J gene TRBJ2-1, with 8 nucleotides matching TRBD1. CDR3 DNA: TGCGCCAGCAGCTTGGCCGGGACAGGCCGGGGGCAGTTCTTC. Its translation: CASSLAGTGRGQFF.